Listed below are T cell receptor beta chains from one sample, sequenced in a study of cytomegalovirus exposure and HLA in healthy donors. Sequenced by immunoSEQ multiplex PCR; TCRdb stores in-frame clones only, minus some. The data contain approximately 200,000 clones, around 80% of them singletons. Sample: PBMCs. The receptor source for this set is a man between 35 and 55 years old in good health and CMV-seronegative. CDR3s include the opening cysteine and the closing phenylalanine or tryptophan. The D gene is left open where the match is weak. Clone size is given for some rows only: seen once, a few or many times, or a class if the clone is expanded.

size	D	V	J	DNA	CDR3
-	-	TRBV11-2	TRBJ1-5	TGTGCCAGCAGCTTAGCAACAGGGCGACCTCAGCCCCAGCATTTT	CASSLATGRPQPQHF
-	-	TRBV4-3	TRBJ2-2	TGCGCCAGCAGCCAAGATTTCGACACCGGGGAGCTGTTTTTT	CASSQDFDTGELFF
-	-	TRBV5-6	TRBJ2-5	TGTGCCAGCAGTTTTGATGACAGACAAGAGACCCAGTACTTC	CASSFDDRQETQYF
-	TRBD1	TRBV18	TRBJ1-5	TGTGCCAGCTCACCAGTATCGGGACAGGGGGCGGATCAGCCCCAGCATTTT	CASSPVSGQGADQPQHF
-	-	TRBV4-2	TRBJ2-1	TGTGCCAGCAGCGAACAGGCCCGGAAGGGCAATGAGCAGTTCTTC	CASSEQARKGNEQFF
-	TRBD2	TRBV27	TRBJ2-5	TGTGCCAGCAGAAGAGCGGGGGTGTCAGAGACCCAGTACTTC	CASRRAGVSETQYF
-	-	TRBV7-9	TRBJ2-5	TGTGCCAGCAGCCCTTTGCGGGGTTGGGGGACCCAGTACTTC	CASSPLRGWGTQYF
-	-	TRBV28	TRBJ2-7	TGTGCCAGCAGTTTTGAGGGTTGGGTGGAAGGAACTGGAGTGGAGCAGTACTTC	CASSFEGWVEGTGVEQYF
few	-	TRBV6-1	TRBJ1-5	TGTGCCAGCAGTGACAGGGTCCATCAGCCCCAGCATTTT	CASSDRVHQPQHF
few	TRBD1	TRBV7-4	TRBJ1-5	TGTGCCAGCAGCTTGACAGGGTCCAGCAATCAGCCCCAGCATTTT	CASSLTGSSNQPQHF
-	-	TRBV4-1	TRBJ1-6	TGCGCCAGCAGCCAAAGCGGGTCTAATAATTCACCCCTCCACTTT	CASSQSGSNNSPLHF
-	TRBD2	TRBV10-2	TRBJ2-3	TGCGCCAGCGGCCGGACTAGCTTGCGAGATACGCAGTATTTT	CASGRTSLRDTQYF
-	TRBD2	TRBV7-9	TRBJ2-1	TGTGCCAGCAGCATGCGGACTAGCGGGGCGAATGAGCAGTTCTTC	CASSMRTSGANEQFF
once	TRBD1	TRBV19	TRBJ1-5	TGTGCCAGTAGACAGGGGTCGGGTTGGAATCAGCCCCAGCATTTT	CASRQGSGWNQPQHF
-	TRBD1	TRBV19	TRBJ1-2	TGTGCCAGTACCCTTCTGACAGGGGATGGCTACACCTTC	CASTLLTGDGYTF